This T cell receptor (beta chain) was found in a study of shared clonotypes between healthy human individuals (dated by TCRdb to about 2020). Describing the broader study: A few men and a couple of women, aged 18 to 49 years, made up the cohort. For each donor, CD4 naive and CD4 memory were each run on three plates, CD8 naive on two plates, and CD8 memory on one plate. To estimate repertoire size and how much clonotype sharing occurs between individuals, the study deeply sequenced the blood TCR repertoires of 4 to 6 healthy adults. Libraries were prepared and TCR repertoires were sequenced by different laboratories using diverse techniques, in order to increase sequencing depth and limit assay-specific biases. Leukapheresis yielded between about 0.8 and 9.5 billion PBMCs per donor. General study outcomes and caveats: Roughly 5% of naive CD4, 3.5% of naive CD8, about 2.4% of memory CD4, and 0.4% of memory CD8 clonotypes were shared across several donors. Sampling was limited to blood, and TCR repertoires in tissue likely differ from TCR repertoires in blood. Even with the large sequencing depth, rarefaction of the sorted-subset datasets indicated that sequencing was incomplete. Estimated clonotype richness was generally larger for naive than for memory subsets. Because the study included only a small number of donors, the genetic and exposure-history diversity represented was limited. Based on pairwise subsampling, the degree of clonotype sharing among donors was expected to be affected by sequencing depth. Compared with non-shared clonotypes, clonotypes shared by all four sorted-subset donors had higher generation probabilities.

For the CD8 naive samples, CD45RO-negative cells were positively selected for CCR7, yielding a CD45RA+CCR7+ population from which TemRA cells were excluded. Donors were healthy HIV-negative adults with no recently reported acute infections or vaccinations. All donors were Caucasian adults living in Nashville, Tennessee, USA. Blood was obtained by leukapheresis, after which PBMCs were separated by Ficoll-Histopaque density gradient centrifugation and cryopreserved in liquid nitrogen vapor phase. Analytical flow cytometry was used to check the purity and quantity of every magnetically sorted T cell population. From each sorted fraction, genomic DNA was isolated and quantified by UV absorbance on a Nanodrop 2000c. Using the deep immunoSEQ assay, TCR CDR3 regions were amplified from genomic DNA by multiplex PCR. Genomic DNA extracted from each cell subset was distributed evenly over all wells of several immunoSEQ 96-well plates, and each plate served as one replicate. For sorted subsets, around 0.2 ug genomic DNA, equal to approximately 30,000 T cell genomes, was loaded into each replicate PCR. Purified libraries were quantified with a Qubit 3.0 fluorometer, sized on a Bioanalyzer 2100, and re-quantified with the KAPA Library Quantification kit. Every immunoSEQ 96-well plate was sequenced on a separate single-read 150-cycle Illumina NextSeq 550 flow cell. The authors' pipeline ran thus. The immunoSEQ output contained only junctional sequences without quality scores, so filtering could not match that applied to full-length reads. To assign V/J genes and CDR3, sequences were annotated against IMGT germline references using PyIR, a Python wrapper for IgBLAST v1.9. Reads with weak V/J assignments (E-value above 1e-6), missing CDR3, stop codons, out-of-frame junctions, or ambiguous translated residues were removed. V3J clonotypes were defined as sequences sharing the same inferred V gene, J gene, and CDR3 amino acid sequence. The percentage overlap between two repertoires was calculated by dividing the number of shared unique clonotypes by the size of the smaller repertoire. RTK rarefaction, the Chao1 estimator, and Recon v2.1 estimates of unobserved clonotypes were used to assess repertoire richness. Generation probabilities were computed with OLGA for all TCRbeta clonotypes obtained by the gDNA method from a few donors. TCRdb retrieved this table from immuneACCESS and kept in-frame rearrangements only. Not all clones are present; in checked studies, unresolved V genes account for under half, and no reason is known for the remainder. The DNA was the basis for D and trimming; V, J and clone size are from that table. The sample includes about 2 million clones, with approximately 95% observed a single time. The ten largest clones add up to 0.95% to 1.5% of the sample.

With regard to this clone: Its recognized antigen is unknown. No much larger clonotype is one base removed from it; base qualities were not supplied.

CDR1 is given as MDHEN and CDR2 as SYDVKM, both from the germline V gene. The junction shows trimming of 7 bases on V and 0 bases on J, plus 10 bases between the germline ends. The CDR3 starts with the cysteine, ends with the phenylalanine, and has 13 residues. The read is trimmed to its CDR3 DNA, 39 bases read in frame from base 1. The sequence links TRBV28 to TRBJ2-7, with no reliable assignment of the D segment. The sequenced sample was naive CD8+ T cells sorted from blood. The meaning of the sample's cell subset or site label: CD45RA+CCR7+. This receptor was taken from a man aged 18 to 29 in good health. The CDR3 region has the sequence CASISVSSYEQYF. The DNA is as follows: TGTGCCAGCATCAGTGTCAGCTCCTACGAGCAGTACTTC.